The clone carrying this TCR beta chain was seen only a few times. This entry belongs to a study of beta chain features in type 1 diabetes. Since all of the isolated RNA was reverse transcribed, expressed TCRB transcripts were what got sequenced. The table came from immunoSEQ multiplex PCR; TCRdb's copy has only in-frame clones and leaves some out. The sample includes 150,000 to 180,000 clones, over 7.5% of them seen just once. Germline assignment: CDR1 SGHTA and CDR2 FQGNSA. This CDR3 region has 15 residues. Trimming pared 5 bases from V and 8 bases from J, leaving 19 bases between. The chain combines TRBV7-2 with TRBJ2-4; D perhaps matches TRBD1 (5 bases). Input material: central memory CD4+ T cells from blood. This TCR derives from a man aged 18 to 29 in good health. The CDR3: CASSPRTLQRHIQYF. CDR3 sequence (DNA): TGTGCCAGCAGCCCGCGGACACTCCAAAGGCACATTCAGTACTTC.